A selection of T cell receptor beta chains follows, all from one sample in a study of cytomegalovirus exposure and HLA in healthy donors. Clones were read by immunoSEQ multiplex PCR, and TCRdb kept only the in-frame ones, dropping some. The repertoire has 150,000 to 200,000 clones, approximately 80% of them found once; the top ten carry roughly 10%. Sequencing input: PBMCs. Every receptor here comes from a young man in good health and CMV-seropositive. CDR3s include the opening cysteine and the closing phenylalanine or tryptophan.

len	v_gene	CDR3aa
15	TRBV30	CAWSPRGVMNTEAFF
11	TRBV20-1	CSAKPGVEQYF
13	TRBV19	CASSLSGTYEQYF
12	TRBV5-6	CASSLGPSEQYF
13	TRBV19	CASSKGVNTEAFF
13	TRBV10-3	CAITGQGSPGYTF
16	TRBV15	CATSREGTGFGNTIYF
15	TRBV6-5	CASSYVSSYNSPLHF
15	TRBV7-9	CASSPVAGATGELFF
16	TRBV28	CASSFRTGQESWPQHF
14	TRBV7-9	CASSASGFADTQYF
17	TRBV7-8	CASSLARGAPIYNEQFF
14	TRBV7-2	CASSPTSGSGEQFF
15	TRBV27	CASSNPRQGTDTQYF